Below are 28 T cell receptor beta chains sequenced from a single sample in a study of cytomegalovirus exposure and HLA in healthy donors. Primers included in the PCR were 60 Vbeta and 13 Jbeta primers. Libraries were prepared by immunoSEQ multiplex PCR; TCRdb keeps only in-frame clonotypes and omits some of them. Of 95,000 to 110,000 clones in the sample, under 80% are singletons; the top ten hold about 9.4%. Sequences were obtained from PBMCs. The receptor set was obtained from a woman younger than 35 in good health and CMV-seropositive.

The chain employs TRBV4-2 and TRBJ2-7; 7 bases are shared with TRBD1. V was pared by 3 bases and J by 4 bases, with 9 bases of the junction left unmatched. Germline V gene sequence: CDR1 LGHNA, CDR2 YNFKEQ. There are 15 residues in the CDR3. This CDR3 is CASSQAWTGEYEQYF. CDR3 sequence (DNA): TGTGCCAGCAGCCAGGCGTGGACAGGAGAGTACGAGCAGTACTTC.

CDR3 in DNA: TGCAGTGCGCGCGAGGACACTGAAGCTTTCTTT. Its translation: CSAREDTEAFF. The chain joins TRBV20-1 to TRBJ1-1; no clear D gene. V lost 6 bases to trimming and J lost 3 bases, with 8 bases between them. This CDR3 has 11 residues. Germline CDR1 DFQATT, CDR2 SNEGSKA (reference sequence).

The chain links TRBV4-2 to TRBJ1-1, with TRBD1 identical over 7 bases. This CDR3 contains 14 residues. CDR1 and CDR2 (germline): LGHNA, YNFKEQ. With 2 bases clipped from V and 4 bases from J, the junction kept 4 bases outside the gene matches. CDR3 sequence reads: CASSQPTGTTEAFF. The CDR3 DNA follows: TGTGCCAGCAGCCAACCGACAGGGACCACTGAAGCTTTCTTT.

The V and J genes are TRBV5-4 and TRBJ1-2; 9 bases line up with TRBD1. The CDR3 is 13 amino acids. The V gene's germline CDR1 is SGHNT and CDR2 YYREEE (reference sequence). V trimming: 4 bases; J trimming: 9 bases; junction bases outside the gene matches: 7. The CDR3 coding sequence is TGTGCCAGCAGCGGGGGGACAGGGATGAGCTACACCTTC. It specifies CASSGGTGMSYTF.

This chain joins TRBV6-4 and TRBJ1-5, with D possibly TRBD1 on 6 matching bases. The germline V gene has CDR1 MRHNA and CDR2 SNTAGT. CDR3 length: 14 residues. With 6 bases removed from V and 3 bases from J, the gap between germline ends came to 12 bases. The CDR3 DNA reads as TGTGCCAGCAGATCAAGACAGGACAATCAGCCCCAGCATTTT. As protein: CASRSRQDNQPQHF.

This clone was detected a few times. The gene calls are TRBV4-2 and TRBJ2-3, with D possibly being TRBD2 (6 bases). Germline CDR1 LGHNA, CDR2 YNFKEQ. CDR3 size: 14 residues. The V and J ends lost 1 base and 3 bases respectively, with 8 bases between them. This chain's CDR3 is CASSQARETDTQYF. DNA of the CDR3: TGTGCCAGCAGCCAAGCACGGGAGACAGATACGCAGTATTTT.

The V call is TRBV5-1, the J call TRBJ2-7; the match to TRBD1 covers 9 bases. With V trimmed by 4 bases and J by 0 bases, 8 bases remained unmatched. Germline V gives CDR1 SGHRS, CDR2 YFSETQ. The CDR3 consists of 16 residues. The CDR3 sequence is CASSRDPGQGSYEQYF. In DNA form, the CDR3 reads TGCGCCAGCAGCCGGGACCCGGGACAGGGCTCCTACGAGCAGTACTTC.

This sequence joins TRBV27 and TRBJ2-7, with 8 bases matching TRBD1. J was trimmed by 0 bases and V by 0 bases; bases with no gene match: 7. Germline V gene lookup returns CDR1 MNHEY and CDR2 SMNVEV (reference sequence). This CDR3 region has 17 residues. This CDR3 reads CASSLSGPGQGSYEQYF. For the CDR3, the DNA is TGTGCCAGCAGTTTATCGGGGCCCGGACAGGGCTCCTACGAGCAGTACTTC.

The V and J genes are TRBV7-2 and TRBJ1-3; 8 nucleotides match TRBD1. Germline CDR1 and CDR2: SGHTA and FQGNSA. This CDR3 has 17 residues. V shed 2 bases and J 2 bases; nucleotides not matched to a gene: 8. CDR3 nucleotides: TGTGCCAGCAGCTTATCGACGGACAGGGATCCTGGAAACACCATATATTTT. Its translation is CASSLSTDRDPGNTIYF.

This chain uses TRBV14 with TRBJ2-5, with TRBD2 identical over 10 bases. This CDR3 has 17 amino acids. The germline V gene encodes CDR1 SGHDN and CDR2 FVKESK. V gave up 3 bases and J gave up 1 base; unmatched junction bases: 8. The CDR3 protein is CASSQVMIAGGQETQYF. Written as DNA, the CDR3 is TGTGCCAGCAGCCAGGTTATGATAGCGGGGGGCCAAGAGACCCAGTACTTC.

The chain joins TRBV11-2 to TRBJ2-1, with D perhaps TRBD1 (6 bases). V lost 5 bases, J lost 3 bases, and 14 bases lay in between. Germline lookup yields CDR1 SGHAT and CDR2 FQNNGV. The CDR3 is 15 amino acids. The CDR3 spells CASSRGRGNYNEQFF. CDR3 DNA sequence: TGTGCCAGCAGCCGAGGAAGGGGGAACTACAATGAGCAGTTCTTC.

V gene TRBV5-1 combines with J gene TRBJ2-3; D call uncertain. Trimming removed 3 bases at V and 2 bases at J, with 19 bases between. Germline V gene sequence: CDR1 SGHRS, CDR2 YFSETQ. The CDR3 sequence is 17 residues long. The chain's CDR3 is CASSSPAATGLTDTQYF. The CDR3 nucleotides are TGCGCCAGCAGCTCCCCGGCGGCTACGGGTCTCACAGATACGCAGTATTTT.

The rearrangement uses TRBV6-5 and TRBJ1-1, with 7 bases identical to TRBD1. Germline V gives CDR1 MNHEY, CDR2 SVGAGI. V lost 10 bases to trimming and J lost 1 base; unmatched junction nucleotides: 9. CDR3 length: 14 amino acids. CDR3 sequence: CATSRDRTNTEAFF. The DNA for the CDR3 is TGTGCCACTTCCCGGGACAGAACGAACACTGAAGCTTTCTTT.

The gene calls are TRBV5-6 and TRBJ2-7, with TRBD1 matching 9 bases. CDR3 length equals 14 residues. Trimming at V came to 0 bases and at J to 6 bases, leaving 4 bases not matched to a gene. Germline CDR1 reads SGHDT; CDR2 reads YYEEEE. CDR3 nucleotides: TGTGCCAGCAGCTTGGTTGGGACAGGGAGCGAGCAGTACTTC. This encodes CASSLVGTGSEQYF. The full variable domain, with the rest looked up from reference TRBV5-6 and TRBJ2-7, is DAGVTQSPTHLIKTRGQQVTLRCSPKSGHDTVSWYQQALGQGPQFIFQYYEEEERQRGNFPDRFSGHQFPNYSSELNVNALLLGDSALYLCASSLVGTGSEQYFGPGTRLTVT.

The chain is built from TRBV5-4 and TRBJ2-7; 8 bases line up with TRBD1. The CDR3 contains 14 residues. V was clipped by 0 bases and J by 1 base; unmatched bases: 0. Germline lookup yields CDR1 SGHNT and CDR2 YYREEE (reference sequence). CDR3 nucleotides: TGTGCCAGCAGCTTGGGACAGGGGTCCTACGAGCAGTACTTC. Protein sequence: CASSLGQGSYEQYF. The whole variable domain, remainder taken from reference TRBV5-4 and TRBJ2-7, is ETGVTQSPTHLIKTRGQQVTLRCSSQSGHNTVSWYQQALGQGPQFIFQYYREEENGRGNFPPRFSGLQFPNYSSELNVNALELDDSALYLCASSLGQGSYEQYFGPGTRLTVT.

The genes are TRBV27 and TRBJ1-3, with a weak D call TRBD1 (5 bases). Trimming took off 0 bases at V and 9 bases at J, with 12 bases between the two ends. Looked up from germline, CDR1 is MNHEY and CDR2 is SMNVEV (reference sequence). The CDR3 has 14 residues. DNA of the CDR3: TGTGCCAGCAGTTTATCGCGGGGCGGAGGCACCATATATTTT. Protein product: CASSLSRGGGTIYF.

The V and J genes are TRBV10-1 and TRBJ1-1; D may be TRBD1 (5 bases). V lost 3 bases and J lost 1, with 6 bases in between. This CDR3 spans 13 amino acids. Germline V gives CDR1 WNHNN, CDR2 SYGVQD (reference sequence). This CDR3 reads CASSDQGNTEAFF. CDR3 DNA sequence: TGCGCCAGCAGTGATCAGGGGAACACTGAAGCTTTCTTT.

The table lists this clone with a few counts. The CDR3 nucleotides read TGTGCCAGCAGCCAGATGGGGCGACGGGGCACAGATACGCAGTATTTT. Translation gives CASSQMGRRGTDTQYF. The chain couples TRBV5-4 to TRBJ2-3; a weak D match, TRBD1 (5 bases). The V end lost 4 bases, the J end lost 1 base, and 16 bases lay between the germline ends. CDR1 SGHNT and CDR2 YYREEE come from the germline V gene (reference sequence). The CDR3 consists of 16 residues. Together with reference TRBV5-4 and TRBJ2-3, the CDR3 gives the full variable domain: ETGVTQSPTHLIKTRGQQVTLRCSSQSGHNTVSWYQQALGQGPQFIFQYYREEENGRGNFPPRFSGLQFPNYSSELNVNALELDDSALYLCASSQMGRRGTDTQYFGPGTRLTVL.

The V and J genes are TRBV6-4 and TRBJ1-6; the D gene is possibly TRBD1 (5 bases). Germline CDR1 MRHNA, CDR2 SNTAGT. The CDR3 length is 15 residues. Trimming left V 0 bases short and J 9 bases short, with 12 bases between. CDR3 sequence (DNA): TGTGCCAGCAGTGACTCTATGGGGGGGGGTTCACCCCTCCACTTT. Translated: CASSDSMGGGSPLHF.

This chain links TRBV5-1 with TRBJ2-1; TRBD2 matches at 9 bases. The V and J ends lost 0 bases and 9 bases, in that order; junction bases with no gene match: 7. Germline lookup yields CDR1 SGHRS and CDR2 YFSETQ. The CDR3 runs to 15 residues. This CDR3 reads CASSLVPSGDSEQFF. The CDR3 DNA reads as TGCGCCAGCAGCTTGGTGCCTAGCGGGGACAGTGAGCAGTTCTTC.

This clone was counted only a few times. The chain is built from TRBV2 and TRBJ1-4, with TRBD1 matching 10 bases. Losses at the gene ends were 6 bases for V and 3 bases for J; bases not matched to a gene: 10. Germline CDR1 and CDR2: SNHLY and FYNNEI. The CDR3 has 17 residues. CDR3 residues: CASSHWDRGGANEKLFF. CDR3 coding DNA: TGTGCCAGCAGCCATTGGGACAGGGGTGGTGCTAATGAAAAACTGTTTTTT.

V and J are TRBV7-3 and TRBJ2-2, with 15 bases fitting TRBD2. CDR1 and CDR2 from the germline V gene are SGHTA and FQGTGA. The CDR3 runs 19 residues. Unmatched junction bases numbered 10, after V lost 4 bases and J lost 4 bases. Here the CDR3 DNA reads TGTGCCAGCAGCTCCTCGGGACTAGCGGGAGGAAAACCCACCGGGGAGCTGTTTTTT. Translating gives CASSSSGLAGGKPTGELFF. The whole variable domain, filled in from reference TRBV7-3 and TRBJ2-2, reads GAGVSQTPSNKVTEKGKYVELRCDPISGHTALYWYRQSLGQGPEFLIYFQGTGAADDSGLPNDRFFAVRPEGSVSTLKIQRTERGDSAVYLCASSSSGLAGGKPTGELFFGEGSRLTVL.

The CDR3 here is CASSQGANTGELFF. The CDR3 bases are TGTGCCAGCAGCCAGGGGGCCAACACCGGGGAGCTGTTTTTT. This chain connects TRBV13 to TRBJ2-2; 8 bases are a match to TRBD1. The length of the CDR3 is 14 residues. Germline values: CDR1 PRHDT, CDR2 FYEKMQ (reference sequence). The junction had 1 base not matched to a gene; V was cut back by 5 bases and J by 2 bases.

The chain recombines TRBV2 with TRBJ2-2; 13 bases line up with TRBD2. Germline CDR1 is SNHLY and CDR2 is FYNNEI. CDR3 size: 18 residues. V lost 5 bases to trimming and J lost 6 bases; unmatched junction nucleotides: 12. Written as DNA, the CDR3 is TGTGCCAGCAGTCAAACGAGAACTAGCGGGGGGGCCCCCGGGGAGCTGTTTTTT. This codes for CASSQTRTSGGAPGELFF.

The CDR3 is CASSAWTGGGYYEQYF. DNA for the CDR3: TGTGCCAGCAGTGCCTGGACAGGGGGCGGCTACTACGAGCAGTACTTC. This chain connects TRBV27 to TRBJ2-7; 11 nucleotides align to TRBD1. V trimming: 5 bases; J trimming: 3 bases; junction bases outside the gene matches: 9. The CDR3 contains 16 residues. From germline, CDR1 is MNHEY and CDR2 SMNVEV (reference sequence).

The chain carries TRBV5-8 and TRBJ1-5; 7 bases agree with TRBD1. Trimming took 2 bases from V and 1 from J; bases not matched to a gene: 9. CDR1 is SGHTS, CDR2 YDEGEE, per germline. This CDR3 has 17 amino acids. The DNA of the CDR3 is TGTGCCAGCAGCTTAAAAGGGGGCGGGTTGAGCAATCAGCCCCAGCATTTT. It translates to CASSLKGGGLSNQPQHF.

The chain links TRBV27 to TRBJ2-7; tentatively, D is TRBD1 (6 bases). The CDR3 extends over 13 amino acids. The germline CDR1 and CDR2 sequences are MNHEY and SMNVEV (reference sequence). Trimming removed 7 bases from V and 2 bases from J, with 12 bases in between. The CDR3 region has the DNA TGTGCCAGCACGAGGGGGAGTGCCTACGAGCAGTACTTC. Translation gives CASTRGSAYEQYF.

The V and J genes are TRBV19 and TRBJ1-1; D call uncertain. Germline CDR1 is LNHDA and CDR2 is SQIVND (reference sequence). CDR3 length: 12 residues. V shed 9 bases and J shed 1 base, with 9 bases lying between them. CDR3 in amino acids: CASNQQNTEAFF. In DNA, the CDR3 is TGTGCCAGCAACCAACAGAACACTGAAGCTTTCTTT. The full variable domain, in which reference TRBV19 and TRBJ1-1 provide the parts outside the CDR3, is DGGITQSPKYLFRKEGQNVTLSCEQNLNHDAMYWYRQDPGQGLRLIYYSQIVNDFQKGDIAEGYSVSREKKESFPLTVTSAQKNPTAFYLCASNQQNTEAFFGQGTRLTVV.